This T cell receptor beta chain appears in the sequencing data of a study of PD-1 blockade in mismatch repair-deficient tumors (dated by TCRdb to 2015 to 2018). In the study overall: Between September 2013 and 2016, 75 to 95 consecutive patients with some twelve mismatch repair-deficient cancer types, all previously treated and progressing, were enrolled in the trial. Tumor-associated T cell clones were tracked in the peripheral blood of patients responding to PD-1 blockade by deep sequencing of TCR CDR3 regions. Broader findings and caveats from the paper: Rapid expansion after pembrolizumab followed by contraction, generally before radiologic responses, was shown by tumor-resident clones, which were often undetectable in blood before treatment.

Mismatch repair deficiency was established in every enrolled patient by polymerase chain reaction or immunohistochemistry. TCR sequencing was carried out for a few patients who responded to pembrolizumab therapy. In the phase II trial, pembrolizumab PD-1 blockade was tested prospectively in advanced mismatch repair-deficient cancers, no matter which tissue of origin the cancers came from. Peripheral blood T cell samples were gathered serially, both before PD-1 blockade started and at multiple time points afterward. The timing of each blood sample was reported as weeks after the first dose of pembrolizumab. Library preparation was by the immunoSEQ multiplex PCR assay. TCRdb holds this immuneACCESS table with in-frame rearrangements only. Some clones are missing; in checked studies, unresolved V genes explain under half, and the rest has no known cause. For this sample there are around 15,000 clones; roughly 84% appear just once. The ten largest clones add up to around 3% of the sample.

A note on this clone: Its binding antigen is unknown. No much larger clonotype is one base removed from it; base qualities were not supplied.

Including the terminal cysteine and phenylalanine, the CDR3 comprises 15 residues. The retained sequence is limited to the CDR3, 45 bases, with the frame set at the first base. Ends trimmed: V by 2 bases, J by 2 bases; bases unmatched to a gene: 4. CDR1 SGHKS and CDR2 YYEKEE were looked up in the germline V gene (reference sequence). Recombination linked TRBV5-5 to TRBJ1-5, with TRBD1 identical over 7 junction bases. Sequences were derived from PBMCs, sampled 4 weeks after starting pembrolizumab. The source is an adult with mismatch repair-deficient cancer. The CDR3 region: CASSFTGTGNQPQHF. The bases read TGTGCCAGCAGCTTCACCGGGACAGGCAATCAGCCCCAGCATTTT.